These 23 T cell receptor beta chains came from one sample sequenced in a study of shared clonotypes between healthy human individuals. Profiled with immunoSEQ multiplex PCR; TCRdb holds only in-frame clones, not every one. The data show 700,000 or so clones, approximately 75% seen once. Sequenced: memory CD4+ T cells sorted from blood. Specified subset: CD45RA-negative fraction. These receptor sequences come from a woman in her thirties in good health.

The chain uses TRBV19 and TRBJ2-2, with 8 bases fitting TRBD1. This CDR3 comprises 14 residues. Germline CDR1 reads LNHDA; CDR2 reads SQIVND (reference sequence). With 7 bases clipped from V and 1 base from J, the junction kept 2 bases outside the gene matches. CDR3 protein: CASIGTGNTGELFF. CDR3 bases: TGTGCCAGTATCGGGACAGGGAACACCGGGGAGCTGTTTTTT.

This clone has only a few counts. The V and J genes are TRBV7-2 and TRBJ2-7; D is tentatively TRBD1 or TRBD2 (5 bases each). Trimming took off 5 bases at V and 5 bases at J, with 16 bases between the two ends. The CDR3 is 14 amino acids. Germline CDR1 reads SGHTA; CDR2 reads FQGNSA. CDR3 sequence (DNA): TGTGCCAGCAGCAACCGGGACGCAAGGGACGAGCAGTACTTC. Its translation is CASSNRDARDEQYF.

This sequence joins TRBV19 and TRBJ1-1; TRBD1 is a possible D gene (6 bases). Germline V CDR1 and CDR2: LNHDA, SQIVND (reference sequence). The length of the CDR3 is 14 residues. Between the trimmed V and J ends, which lost 4 bases and 4 bases, there was a span of 13 bases. The CDR3 DNA reads TGTGCCAGTAGTACACAGGGTGTCGGCACTGAAGCTTTCTTT. Its translation: CASSTQGVGTEAFF.

A single count supports this clone. The chain carries TRBV5-6 and TRBJ1-3, with a weak D call TRBD1 (5 bases). In germline, CDR1 is SGHDT, CDR2 YYEEEE. The CDR3 runs to 13 residues. V dropped 1 base and J dropped 4 bases, with 6 bases sitting between them. CDR3 coding DNA: TGTGCCAGCAGCTTGAGGGGCGGAAACACCATATATTTT. This encodes CASSLRGGNTIYF.

V and J are TRBV5-8 and TRBJ1-4; a weak D match, TRBD1 (6 bases). V was trimmed by 0 bases and J by 8 bases, leaving 14 bases between them. The CDR3 loop spans 15 amino acids. Germline V gives CDR1 SGHTS, CDR2 YDEGEE. The CDR3 is CASSLGDQGHEKLFF. DNA for the CDR3: TGTGCCAGCAGCTTGGGGGACCAGGGGCACGAAAAACTGTTTTTT.

The CDR3 region is CSVSQTGRDNEQFF. The CDR3 bases are TGCAGCGTTTCTCAGACAGGGAGAGACAATGAGCAGTTCTTC. The chain joins TRBV29-1 to TRBJ2-1; 7 bases agree with TRBD1. CDR1 and CDR2 from the germline V gene are SQVTM and ANQGSEA. J lost 5 bases, V lost 5 bases, and 9 bases had no gene match. This CDR3 comprises 14 residues.

The rearrangement uses TRBV11-2 and TRBJ1-1; D not resolved. The V end was cut by 2 bases, the J end by 4 bases, with 17 bases between. Germline CDR1 reads SGHAT; CDR2 reads FQNNGV. CDR3 length: 16 residues. In nucleotides, the CDR3 is TGTGCCAGCAGCTTACTAGACCGGGCATCGGGCACTGAAGCTTTCTTT. Its translation is CASSLLDRASGTEAFF.

Note on this clone: One end of the junction varies from germline; a read error may be responsible. As DNA, the CDR3 is TGTGTCAGCAGCCCGAACCTTGGCGGGGGCTCTGATCAGCCCCAGCATTTT. Translating it yields CVSSPNLGGGSDQPQHF. The chain has TRBV4-2 and TRBJ1-5; D is possibly TRBD1 (6 bases). The CDR3 is 17 amino acids. Germline CDR1 is LGHNA and CDR2 is YNFKEQ.

J is TRBJ2-5 and V is TRBV5-1, with D uncertain. Per germline, CDR1 SGHRS and CDR2 YFSETQ. The CDR3 runs to 12 residues. V lost 3 bases and J lost 3, with 6 bases in between. DNA for the CDR3: TGCGCCAGCAGCTACGGAGAAGAGACCCAGTACTTC. It codes for CASSYGEETQYF.

This clone appeared once. The chain joins TRBV9 to TRBJ1-2; D possibly corresponds to TRBD1 (5 bases). Between the trimmed V and J ends, which lost 0 bases and 6 bases, there was a span of 15 bases. This CDR3 is built from 15 residues. Per the germline V gene, CDR1 is SGDLS and CDR2 is YYNGEE. CDR3: CASSVAGQPGDGYTF. The CDR3 DNA sequence: TGTGCCAGCAGCGTAGCGGGGCAACCCGGGGATGGCTACACCTTC.

This rearrangement joins TRBV5-1 to TRBJ2-3; 8 positions agree with TRBD1. Germline CDR1 is SGHRS and CDR2 is YFSETQ. V gave up 1 base and J gave up 4 bases; unmatched junction bases: 2. This CDR3 is 14 amino acids long. CDR3 residues: CASSLQGASDTQYF. CDR3 DNA sequence: TGCGCCAGCAGCTTGCAGGGGGCCTCAGATACGCAGTATTTT.

This chain connects TRBV18 to TRBJ2-5; 7 nucleotides match TRBD1. This CDR3 has 13 amino acids. CDR1 is KGHSH and CDR2 is LQKENI in the germline V gene. Trimming at V came to 6 bases and at J to 3 bases, leaving 4 bases not matched to a gene. CDR3 protein: CASSAGQEETQYF. CDR3 DNA: TGTGCCAGCTCGGCTGGACAGGAAGAGACCCAGTACTTC.

This chain connects TRBV6-1 to TRBJ1-3, with 8 positions matching TRBD1. The CDR3 is made up of 15 amino acids. CDR1 and CDR2 from the germline V gene are MNHNS and SASEGT. Trimming cost V 7 bases and J 2 bases; bases outside gene matches: 7. The CDR3 bases are TGTGCCAGCACTTTCGGACAGGGCCCTGGAAACACCATATATTTT. Amino acid sequence: CASTFGQGPGNTIYF.

V is TRBV9 and J is TRBJ2-2; the D gene is possibly TRBD2 (6 bases). In germline, CDR1 is SGDLS, CDR2 YYNGEE. Trimming removed 3 bases from V and 0 bases from J, with 15 bases in between. This CDR3 has 17 residues. The DNA for the CDR3 is TGTGCCAGCAGCGGCGATGGGGGGACGCCGAACACCGGGGAGCTGTTTTTT. Amino acid sequence: CASSGDGGTPNTGELFF.

The chain employs TRBV30 and TRBJ2-7; 7 bases align to TRBD1. With 3 bases clipped from V and 5 bases from J, the junction kept 7 bases outside the gene matches. Per germline, CDR1 GTSNPN and CDR2 SVGIG (reference sequence). The CDR3 runs to 13 residues. The CDR3 DNA reads TGTGCCTGGAGAAGATCCGACAGGGACGAGCAGTACTTC. Amino acid sequence: CAWRRSDRDEQYF.

This clone appeared a single time. The gene calls are TRBV21-1 and TRBJ2-1; no check of the table's D call, TRBD1, against the DNA was made. TRBV21-1 is a pseudogene locus. The CDR3 runs to 14 residues. The CDR3 region is CASSKDQHHNEQFF. The CDR3 DNA reads as TGTGCCAGCAGCAAAGACCAACATCACAATGAGCAGTTCTTC.

The chain joins TRBV7-2 to TRBJ2-3; TRBD2 matches at 10 bases. V shed 4 bases and J 4 bases; nucleotides not matched to a gene: 11. This CDR3 region has 17 residues. The germline V gene has CDR1 SGHTA and CDR2 FQGNSA. CDR3 residues: CASSYSLRGTSADTQYF. In DNA form, the CDR3 reads TGTGCCAGCAGCTACTCCCTTCGGGGGACTAGCGCAGATACGCAGTATTTT.

The chain employs TRBV10-2 and TRBJ1-2; D not certain. CDR3 size: 15 residues. Germline V gives CDR1 WSHSY, CDR2 SAAADI. The V gene lost 6 bases and the J gene lost 6 bases, with 20 bases spanning the gap. The CDR3 region has the DNA TGCGCCAGCAGCAGGCACCCGTCCGCGCAGGATGGCTACACCTTC. Translating gives CASSRHPSAQDGYTF.

V usage is TRBV27 and J usage is TRBJ2-1, with 8 bases that match TRBD2. CDR1 and CDR2 (germline): MNHEY, SMNVEV (reference sequence). This CDR3 contains 15 residues. Germline trimming cut 8 bases from V and 2 bases from J; bases unmatched to any gene: 8. CDR3 residues: CASGSAGAPYNEQFF. In nucleotides, the CDR3 is TGTGCCAGCGGATCAGCGGGAGCCCCCTACAATGAGCAGTTCTTC.

Worth noting for this clone: A much larger clone lies a single base off, so this may be a read error. This chain uses TRBV7-7 with TRBJ2-2, with D tentatively TRBD1 (7 bases). Germline V lookup: CDR1 SSHAT, CDR2 FNYEAQ (reference sequence). The CDR3 is 14 amino acids. V lost 5 bases, J lost 4 bases, and 11 bases lay in between. CDR3 in DNA: TGTGCCAGCAGCCCAGGGGGGAGCACCGGGGAGCTGTTTTTT. Amino acids: CASSPGGSTGELFF.

This chain joins TRBV4-2 and TRBJ1-1; 7 bases fit TRBD1. CDR1 LGHNA and CDR2 YNFKEQ come from the germline V gene. J was trimmed by 5 bases and V by 1 base; bases with no gene match: 4. The CDR3 has 14 amino acids. The CDR3 DNA sequence: TGTGCCAGCAGCCAAGCCACAGGGGAGACTGAAGCTTTCTTT. This encodes CASSQATGETEAFF.

The chain employs TRBV5-1 and TRBJ2-7; 9 bases are a match to TRBD2. Trimming took 2 bases from V and 4 from J; bases not matched to a gene: 13. This CDR3 contains 17 residues. Per the germline V gene, CDR1 is SGHRS and CDR2 is YFSETQ. The CDR3 reads CASSFRALAGTKYEQYF. Here the CDR3 DNA reads TGCGCCAGCAGCTTTCGGGCCCTAGCGGGAACCAAATACGAGCAGTACTTC. The whole variable domain, remainder taken from reference TRBV5-1 and TRBJ2-7, is KAGVTQTPRYLIKTRGQQVTLSCSPISGHRSVSWYQQTPGQGLQFLFEYFSETQRNKGNFPGRFSGRQFSNSRSEMNVSTLELGDSALYLCASSFRALAGTKYEQYFGPGTRLTVT.

This clone was observed once. The CDR3 sequence: CASSGEGSGANVLTF. The CDR3 DNA follows: TGTGCCAGCAGCGGAGAAGGCTCTGGGGCCAACGTCCTGACTTTC. V is TRBV11-2 and J is TRBJ2-6; D call uncertain. With 5 bases removed from V and 0 bases from J, the gap between germline ends came to 8 bases. The length of the CDR3 is 15 residues. Per the germline V gene, CDR1 is SGHAT and CDR2 is FQNNGV.